These 5 T cell receptor beta chains share one sample of origin, sequenced in a study of shared clonotypes between healthy human individuals. TCRdb keeps only in-frame clones here, not all; method: immunoSEQ multiplex PCR. Here the sample spans roughly 96,000 clones, over 40% being singletons. Input material: PBMCs. The source is a woman aged 40 to 50 in good health. Some clones in this sample may be carry-over from other donors' samples.

This clone showed up just once. This rearrangement joins TRBV30 to TRBJ2-7, with TRBD1 matching over 7 bases. The CDR3 has 13 residues. Germline values: CDR1 GTSNPN, CDR2 SVGIG (reference sequence). After removal of 0 bases from V and 5 bases from J, the junction contained 4 bases not matched to a gene. The CDR3 loop reads CAWSVTQGHEQYF. As DNA, the CDR3 is TGTGCCTGGAGTGTAACACAGGGGCACGAGCAGTACTTC.

V is TRBV29-1 and J is TRBJ2-7; D is perhaps TRBD1 or TRBD2 (5 bases each). The length of the CDR3 is 13 residues. Per the germline V gene, CDR1 is SQVTM and CDR2 is ANQGSEA. Trimming took off 7 bases at V and 0 bases at J, with 13 bases between the two ends. The CDR3 nucleotides read TGCAGCGCCCGGGACGGTAACTCCTACGAGCAGTACTTC. The encoded protein is CSARDGNSYEQYF.

This clone has a count of ten or more. This chain links TRBV4-3 with TRBJ1-2, with 9 nucleotides matching TRBD1. Germline loops: CDR1 LGHNA, CDR2 YSLEER. The junction had 5 bases not matched to a gene; V was cut back by 5 bases and J by 7 bases. This CDR3 comprises 13 residues. The CDR3 region is CASSGGQGLGYTF. The CDR3 DNA is TGCGCCAGCAGCGGGGGACAGGGTCTTGGCTACACCTTC.

The chain carries TRBV10-3 and TRBJ1-4, with D uncertain. Germline V gene lookup returns CDR1 ENHRY and CDR2 SYGVKD. The CDR3 runs to 13 residues. Deletions cut 5 bases from V and 5 bases from J, with 9 bases between. Here the CDR3 reads CAISQNQNEKLFF. CDR3 in DNA: TGTGCCATCAGTCAGAATCAGAATGAAAAACTGTTTTTT.

This clone occurred a few times. The genes are TRBV11-2 and TRBJ2-5; D not resolved. V was cut by 2 bases and J by 6 bases, with 4 bases left in between. CDR3 length: 11 residues. Germline assignment: CDR1 SGHAT and CDR2 FQNNGV. This chain's CDR3 is CASSLSQTQYF. CDR3 coding DNA: TGTGCCAGCAGCTTAAGTCAGACCCAGTACTTC.